The 29 T cell receptor beta chains below were found in one sample sequenced in a study of control samples from healthy donors and cancer patients. The data were produced by immunoSEQ multiplex PCR, yet TCRdb's version contains in-frame clones alone and is incomplete. In the table there are 200,000 or so clones, 91% of which are singletons. Sequenced: blood. These receptors all come from a man aged 25-40 years in good health.

In its sample, this clone was seen once. The chain carries TRBV5-1 and TRBJ1-1; no clear D. The V end lost 4 bases, the J end lost 1 base, and 11 bases lay between the germline ends. Germline V gene data show CDR1 as SGHRS and CDR2 as YFSETQ. The CDR3 has 14 residues. DNA of the CDR3: TGCGCCAGCAGCACTCCGGGAAGGAACACTGAAGCTTTCTTT. It yields the protein CASSTPGRNTEAFF.

This chain uses TRBV5-6 with TRBJ2-7, with D possibly being TRBD2 (6 bases). The CDR3 covers 14 residues. CDR1 is SGHDT and CDR2 is YYEEEE in the germline V gene. Trimming took off 3 bases at V and 1 base at J, with 11 bases between the two ends. DNA for the CDR3: TGTGCCAGCAGCTCCACCGGGACTTCCTACGAGCAGTACTTC. Protein product: CASSSTGTSYEQYF.

The chain has TRBV5-1 and TRBJ2-1; no definite D call. Trimming took off 3 bases at V and 7 bases at J, with 8 bases between the two ends. The CDR3 has 12 amino acids. CDR1 and CDR2 (germline): SGHRS, YFSETQ. CDR3 nucleotides: TGCGCCAGCAGCTCAAACCAGAATGAGCAGTTCTTC. Translation: CASSSNQNEQFF. Variable domain in full (rest from reference TRBV5-1 and TRBJ2-1): KAGVTQTPRYLIKTRGQQVTLSCSPISGHRSVSWYQQTPGQGLQFLFEYFSETQRNKGNFPGRFSGRQFSNSRSEMNVSTLELGDSALYLCASSSNQNEQFFGPGTRLTVL.

The rearrangement links TRBV6-5 to TRBJ1-6, with unresolved D. Germline V CDR1 and CDR2: MNHEY, SVGAGI. This CDR3 has 14 residues. The V end was cut by 7 bases, the J end by 0 bases, with 7 bases between. CDR3 bases: TGTGCCAGCAAACAGAGCTCCTATAATTCACCCCTCCACTTT. Translated: CASKQSSYNSPLHF.

This chain joins TRBV10-1 and TRBJ2-7; TRBD1 is a possible D gene (7 bases). V dropped 10 bases and J dropped 2 bases, with 18 bases sitting between them. The CDR3 is made up of 14 amino acids. CDR1 and CDR2 (germline): WNHNN, SYGVQD (reference sequence). The CDR3 region is CANRNQGGAYEQYF. As DNA, the CDR3 is TGCGCCAACAGAAACCAGGGGGGTGCCTACGAGCAGTACTTC.

This chain uses TRBV3-1 (or the pseudogene TRBV3-2) with TRBJ1-3, with D unclear. The CDR3 covers 17 residues. The germline V gene encodes CDR1 LGHDT and CDR2 YNNKEL (reference sequence). V dropped 1 base and J dropped 4 bases, with 17 bases sitting between them. The CDR3 loop reads CASSQGGSNRAGNTIYF. The CDR3 region has the DNA TGTGCCAGCAGCCAAGGGGGTAGTAACCGAGCGGGAAACACCATATATTTT.

The chain combines TRBV7-3 with TRBJ1-3; D might be TRBD1 (5 bases). From germline, CDR1 is SGHTA and CDR2 FQGTGA. The germline V and J ends were trimmed by 7 bases and 4 bases, with 11 bases remaining between them. The CDR3 runs to 13 residues. This CDR3 is CASNNRGGNTIYF. In DNA form, the CDR3 reads TGTGCCAGCAACAACCGGGGGGGAAACACCATATATTTT.

The rearrangement joins TRBV19 to TRBJ1-5; 7 nucleotides agree with TRBD1. The CDR3 spans 16 residues. V shed 3 bases, J shed 7 bases, and the junction held 12 bases outside the gene matches. Germline V CDR1 and CDR2: LNHDA, SQIVND (reference sequence). CDR3 sequence reads: CASSISGLTGLQPQHF. The CDR3 DNA follows: TGTGCCAGTAGTATCTCCGGACTGACAGGGTTGCAGCCCCAGCATTTT.

This chain connects TRBV7-2 to TRBJ2-1; TRBD2 aligns across 11 bases. CDR1 and CDR2 from the germline V gene are SGHTA and FQGNSA. After removal of 3 bases from V and 5 bases from J, the junction contained 3 bases not matched to a gene. The CDR3 sequence is 15 residues long. CDR3 sequence reads: CASSFLAGGHNEQFF. Written as DNA, the CDR3 is TGTGCCAGCAGCTTTCTAGCGGGGGGTCACAATGAGCAGTTCTTC.

The V call is TRBV3-1 (or the pseudogene TRBV3-2), the J call TRBJ2-1, with D possibly TRBD2 on 5 matching bases. Germline V gives CDR1 LGHDT, CDR2 YNNKEL (reference sequence). CDR3 length: 15 residues. Trimming cost V 1 base and J 0 bases, with 7 bases left between them. This CDR3 reads CASSQVEGSYNEQFF. The CDR3 nucleotides are TGTGCCAGCAGCCAAGTCGAGGGCTCCTACAATGAGCAGTTCTTC.

The chain links TRBV5-8 to TRBJ1-3, with a tentative D call TRBD1 (6 bases). V lost 4 bases to trimming and J lost 3 bases, with 17 bases between them. The CDR3 loop spans 16 amino acids. The germline CDR1 and CDR2 sequences are SGHTS and YDEGEE. The CDR3 DNA reads as TGTGCCAGCAGCCCAAAACGCAGGGGAGGTGGAAACACCATATATTTT. This gives the protein CASSPKRRGGGNTIYF.

This sequence joins TRBV2 and TRBJ1-2; the D gene is possibly TRBD1 (5 bases). Germline CDR1 reads SNHLY; CDR2 reads FYNNEI. The CDR3 has 15 amino acids. The germline V and J ends were trimmed by 4 bases and 4 bases, with 16 bases remaining between them. CDR3 amino acids: CASSGDGHLTYGYTF. CDR3 DNA sequence: TGTGCCAGCAGTGGGGACGGGCATCTTACCTATGGCTACACCTTC. Full variable domain (remainder filled in from reference TRBV2 and TRBJ1-2): EPEVTQTPSHQVTQMGQEVILRCVPISNHLYFYWYRQILGQKVEFLVSFYNNEISEKSEIFDDQFSVERPDGSNFTLKIRSTKLEDSAMYFCASSGDGHLTYGYTFGSGTRLTVV.

This clone was detected only a few times. The gene calls are TRBV2 and TRBJ2-7; 9 positions agree with TRBD1. After removal of 7 bases from V and 3 bases from J, the junction contained 4 bases not matched to a gene. CDR3 length: 13 residues. Per the germline V gene, CDR1 is SNHLY and CDR2 is FYNNEI. The CDR3 DNA reads TGTGCCAGCAACCGGGACAGGGACTACGAGCAGTACTTC. Encoded protein: CASNRDRDYEQYF.

The rearrangement joins TRBV4-1 to TRBJ2-2; D gene ambiguous. The ends were cut back, 4 bases at V and 0 bases at J, with 9 bases in the middle. CDR3 length: 15 residues. Germline V gives CDR1 MGHRA, CDR2 YSYEKL. The DNA of the CDR3 is TGCGCCAGCAGCCGTAAAAATACGAACACCGGGGAGCTGTTTTTT. It specifies CASSRKNTNTGELFF.

The count of this clone is one. This sequence joins TRBV19 and TRBJ2-1, with D unclear. Germline V gene lookup returns CDR1 LNHDA and CDR2 SQIVND (reference sequence). Trimming shortened V by 1 base and J by 4 bases, and 8 bases separated the two germline ends. CDR3 length: 14 residues. CDR3 sequence reads: CASSIGAHYNEQFF. The CDR3 bases are TGTGCCAGTAGTATAGGGGCCCATTACAATGAGCAGTTCTTC. Looking up the rest from reference TRBV19 and TRBJ2-1 gives the full variable domain: DGGITQSPKYLFRKEGQNVTLSCEQNLNHDAMYWYRQDPGQGLRLIYYSQIVNDFQKGDIAEGYSVSREKKESFPLTVTSAQKNPTAFYLCASSIGAHYNEQFFGPGTRLTVL.

This clone was detected only once. The rearrangement links TRBV11-2 to TRBJ1-2; maybe TRBD1 (6 bases). CDR1 and CDR2 from the germline V gene are SGHAT and FQNNGV. The CDR3 covers 16 residues. Trimming shortened V by 4 bases and J by 4 bases, and 19 bases separated the two germline ends. The CDR3 loop is CASSSLRRGGLYGYTF. DNA of the CDR3: TGTGCCAGCAGCTCCCTCCGGAGAGGGGGTCTCTATGGCTACACCTTC.

V and J are TRBV7-9 and TRBJ1-4; 7 nucleotides line up with TRBD1. Germline CDR1 is SEHNR and CDR2 is FQNEAQ (reference sequence). With V trimmed by 11 bases and J by 5 bases, 14 bases remained unmatched. The CDR3 is 15 residues long. CDR3 in amino acids: CAGSMSGQNNEKLFF. In DNA, the CDR3 is TGTGCCGGTTCCATGTCGGGACAGAACAATGAAAAACTGTTTTTT.

The sample holds a few counts of this clone. The chain has TRBV6-5 and TRBJ1-1, with D maybe TRBD1 (5 bases). CDR3 length equals 13 residues. Germline lookup yields CDR1 MNHEY and CDR2 SVGAGI. V was trimmed by 2 bases and J by 5 bases, leaving 9 bases between them. CDR3 coding DNA: TGTGCCAGCAGTTACCTGGGGGAGACTGAAGCTTTCTTT. Encoded protein: CASSYLGETEAFF.

This clone was counted a single time. The V gene is TRBV5-6, the J gene TRBJ1-5, with D perhaps matching TRBD1 (5 bases). Germline-derived CDR1 and CDR2 are SGHDT and YYEEEE. The CDR3 contains 15 residues. V was pared by 1 base and J by 5 bases, with 13 bases between. The CDR3 nucleotides read TGTGCCAGCAGCTTGAGGAGGGGCGCCTATCAGCCCCAGCATTTT. Residues: CASSLRRGAYQPQHF.

This chain links TRBV30 with TRBJ1-2; D is possibly TRBD1 (5 bases). The CDR3 runs to 13 residues. V was shortened by 3 bases and J by 7 bases, with 15 bases between the two germline ends. Looked up from germline, CDR1 is GTSNPN and CDR2 is SVGIG (reference sequence). Written as DNA, the CDR3 is TGTGCCTGGAGGCGCCAGGGAGGTAGTGGCTACACCTTC. Its protein product is CAWRRQGGSGYTF. The complete variable domain, with remaining parts taken from reference TRBV30 and TRBJ1-2, reads SQTIHQWPATLVQPVGSPLSLECTVEGTSNPNLYWYRQAAGRGLQLLFYSVGIGQISSEVPQNLSASRPQDRQFILSSKKLLLSDSGFYLCAWRRQGGSGYTFGSGTRLTVV.

The V call is TRBV6-4, the J call TRBJ1-5; possible D gene TRBD1, 5 bases. The V gene lost 2 bases and the J gene lost 2 bases, with 16 bases spanning the gap. This CDR3 comprises 17 residues. Per germline, CDR1 MRHNA and CDR2 SNTAGT. The CDR3 bases are TGTGCCAGCAGTGACATCGATGGGGGAGGTGGCAATCAGCCCCAGCATTTT. Its translation is CASSDIDGGGGNQPQHF.

The rearrangement joins TRBV30 to TRBJ1-4; D ambiguous. The CDR3 has 14 amino acids. Germline V gene data show CDR1 as GTSNPN and CDR2 as SVGIG (reference sequence). The germline V and J ends were trimmed by 0 bases and 4 bases, with 9 bases remaining between them. The CDR3 coding sequence is TGTGCCTGGAGTGTACAACAGCTTAATGAAAAACTGTTTTTT. Its translation: CAWSVQQLNEKLFF.

This sequence joins TRBV5-1 and TRBJ1-1; 10 bases are a match to TRBD1. V lost 0 bases and J lost 3; bases outside the gene matches: 8. Per germline, CDR1 SGHRS and CDR2 YFSETQ. The CDR3 covers 17 residues. CDR3 protein: CASSLAPAGTGDTEAFF. The CDR3, as DNA: TGCGCCAGCAGCTTGGCCCCCGCTGGGACAGGGGACACTGAAGCTTTCTTT.

The gene calls are TRBV18 and TRBJ1-5; unclear D gene. The CDR3 spans 15 residues. From germline, CDR1 is KGHSH and CDR2 LQKENI. V shed 1 base and J shed 7 bases, with 14 bases lying between them. This CDR3 reads CASSPQGMWEQPQHF. The CDR3 coding sequence is TGTGCCAGCTCACCACAAGGGATGTGGGAACAGCCCCAGCATTTT.

The rearrangement joins TRBV10-1 to TRBJ1-2; D is undetermined. The CDR3 consists of 12 residues. Germline assignment: CDR1 WNHNN and CDR2 SYGVQD (reference sequence). The V and J ends lost 6 bases and 6 bases respectively, with 11 bases between them. CDR3 DNA sequence: TGCGCCAGCAGCCGCCCTGACAATGGCTACACCTTC. Its protein is CASSRPDNGYTF.

The CDR3 bases are TGTGCCAGCAGCTCAAGACAGGGAAGAAACACTGAAGCTTTCTTT. This encodes CASSSRQGRNTEAFF. V and J are TRBV7-8 and TRBJ1-1, with 7 bases fitting TRBD1. Trimming took 4 bases from V and 2 from J; bases not matched to a gene: 7. The CDR3 runs 15 residues. CDR1 SGHVS and CDR2 FQNEAQ come from the germline V gene.

The chain is built from TRBV2 and TRBJ2-1; a weak D match, TRBD2 (5 bases). The CDR3 runs to 14 residues. Per germline, CDR1 SNHLY and CDR2 FYNNEI. Trimming shortened V by 4 bases and J by 8 bases, and 15 bases separated the two germline ends. The CDR3 spells CASSANPRGYEQFF. In DNA form, the CDR3 reads TGTGCCAGCAGTGCGAACCCTCGCGGGTATGAGCAGTTCTTC.

This clone was seen more than once but under ten times. The rearrangement links TRBV9 to TRBJ1-6, with D perhaps TRBD1 (6 bases). CDR1 and CDR2 from the germline V gene are SGDLS and YYNGEE. The CDR3 is 17 amino acids. V was cut by 0 bases and J by 3 bases, with 13 bases left in between. CDR3 nucleotide sequence: TGTGCCAGCAGCGTAGATACAGGGACGAACTATAATTCACCCCTCCACTTT. Protein product: CASSVDTGTNYNSPLHF. The full variable domain, completed using reference TRBV9 and TRBJ1-6, is DSGVTQTPKHLITATGQRVTLRCSPRSGDLSVYWYQQSLDQGLQFLIQYYNGEERAKGNILERFSAQQFPDLHSELNLSSLELGDSALYFCASSVDTGTNYNSPLHFGNGTRLTVT.

As DNA, the CDR3 is TGTGCCAGCAGCGACGGGACAACTGCAACTAATGAAAAACTGTTTTTT. This codes for CASSDGTTATNEKLFF. J is TRBJ1-4 and V is TRBV9; D is perhaps TRBD1 (6 bases). In germline, CDR1 is SGDLS, CDR2 YYNGEE. V was trimmed by 3 bases and J by 0 bases, leaving 12 bases between them. The CDR3 contains 16 residues.